These T cell receptor beta chains were read from a single sample in a study of blood T cell repertoires in COVID-19. Here immunoSEQ multiplex PCR was the method, and the copy in TCRdb shows in-frame clones only, minus some. Of around 59,000 clones listed, less than 85% are singletons. The specimen was peripheral blood. These TCRs come from a woman aged 45-65 years with active or convalescent COVID-19. The CDR3 runs from the conserved cysteine through the conserved F or W. The order of the fields is D gene, clone size, V gene, J gene, CDR3 protein, CDR3 DNA. A D gene is named only where the DNA matches it firmly. Expanded clones get a size class; other rows say once, few or many, or leave the size out.

d_call: NA
clone_size: NA
v_call: TRBV5-5
j_call: TRBJ1-6
cdr3_aa: CASSLARSPLHF
cdr3_nt: TGTGCCAGCAGCTTGGCCCGGTCACCCCTCCACTTT

d_call: TRBD2
clone_size: NA
v_call: TRBV20-1
j_call: TRBJ2-6
cdr3_aa: CSAGLAAF
cdr3_nt: TGCAGTGCCGGACTAGCGGCTTTC

d_call: NA
clone_size: few
v_call: TRBV10-3
j_call: TRBJ1-1
cdr3_aa: CAISSQGEAFF
cdr3_nt: TGTGCCATCAGTTCCCAGGGGGAAGCTTTCTTT

d_call: TRBD1
clone_size: NA
v_call: TRBV29-1
j_call: TRBJ1-2
cdr3_aa: CSVDVGAGTGTGYTF
cdr3_nt: TGCAGCGTTGATGTAGGGGCCGGGACAGGGACTGGCTACACCTTC

d_call: TRBD1
clone_size: many
v_call: TRBV7-9
j_call: TRBJ1-6
cdr3_aa: CASSLGDRDHSPLHF
cdr3_nt: TGTGCCAGCAGCTTAGGGGACAGGGACCATTCACCCCTCCACTTT

d_call: NA
clone_size: NA
v_call: TRBV30
j_call: TRBJ1-6
cdr3_aa: CAWSVLGGNSPLHF
cdr3_nt: TGTGCCTGGAGTGTCTTGGGAGGGAATTCACCCCTCCACTTT

d_call: TRBD2
clone_size: NA
v_call: TRBV9
j_call: TRBJ2-7
cdr3_aa: CASSGGLAGAYEQYF
cdr3_nt: TGTGCCAGCAGTGGGGGACTAGCGGGAGCCTACGAGCAGTACTTC

d_call: NA
clone_size: NA
v_call: TRBV11-2
j_call: TRBJ2-7
cdr3_aa: CASSLTTGIYEQYF
cdr3_nt: TGTGCCAGCAGCTTAACCACAGGCATCTACGAGCAGTACTTC

d_call: NA
clone_size: NA
v_call: TRBV10-3
j_call: TRBJ1-2
cdr3_aa: CAISEGRQAHVYGYTF
cdr3_nt: TGTGCCATCAGTGAGGGAAGACAGGCTCACGTCTATGGCTACACCTTC

d_call: NA
clone_size: NA
v_call: TRBV24-1
j_call: TRBJ2-3
cdr3_aa: CATSDLSVTDTQYF
cdr3_nt: TGTGCCACCAGTGATTTGAGCGTCACAGATACGCAGTATTTT

d_call: TRBD2
clone_size: NA
v_call: TRBV29-1
j_call: TRBJ2-1
cdr3_aa: CSVGLAGVYNEQFF
cdr3_nt: TGCAGCGTGGGGCTAGCGGGAGTATACAATGAGCAGTTCTTC

d_call: TRBD1
clone_size: NA
v_call: TRBV6-1
j_call: TRBJ1-3
cdr3_aa: CASSEGQGDTIYF
cdr3_nt: TGTGCCAGCAGTGAAGGACAGGGGGACACCATATATTTT

d_call: TRBD2
clone_size: NA
v_call: TRBV6-5
j_call: TRBJ2-7
cdr3_aa: CASSQTSGYEQYF
cdr3_nt: TGTGCCAGCAGTCAGACTAGCGGCTACGAGCAGTACTTC

d_call: NA
clone_size: NA
v_call: TRBV4-2
j_call: TRBJ2-1
cdr3_aa: CASSQEGGALVYNEQFF
cdr3_nt: TGTGCCAGCAGCCAAGAGGGGGGGGCGCTTGTCTACAATGAGCAGTTCTTC

d_call: TRBD2
clone_size: NA
v_call: TRBV29-1
j_call: TRBJ2-1
cdr3_aa: CSGGLAGAGEQFF
cdr3_nt: TGCAGCGGTGGACTAGCGGGGGCGGGTGAGCAGTTCTTC

d_call: TRBD2
clone_size: NA
v_call: TRBV5-8
j_call: TRBJ2-5
cdr3_aa: CASSLRTRETQYF
cdr3_nt: TGTGCCAGCAGCTTGAGGACTAGAGAGACCCAGTACTTC

d_call: TRBD1
clone_size: NA
v_call: TRBV19
j_call: TRBJ2-3
cdr3_aa: CASSIVGTGVSTDTQYF
cdr3_nt: TGTGCCAGTAGTATAGTCGGGACAGGAGTTAGCACAGATACGCAGTATTTT

d_call: NA
clone_size: NA
v_call: TRBV6-1
j_call: TRBJ1-1
cdr3_aa: CASSDWSGGRRNTEAFF
cdr3_nt: TGTGCCAGCAGTGACTGGTCGGGGGGACGAAGGAACACTGAAGCTTTCTTT

d_call: TRBD2
clone_size: NA
v_call: TRBV5-4
j_call: TRBJ2-5
cdr3_aa: CASSLVSGSGETQYF
cdr3_nt: TGTGCCAGCAGCTTGGTTAGCGGGAGTGGAGAGACCCAGTACTTC

d_call: TRBD2
clone_size: NA
v_call: TRBV7-9
j_call: TRBJ2-5
cdr3_aa: CASSPRTSGETQYF
cdr3_nt: TGTGCCAGCAGCCCCAGGACTAGCGGCGAGACCCAGTACTTC

d_call: TRBD2
clone_size: NA
v_call: TRBV2
j_call: TRBJ2-1
cdr3_aa: CASSDGLAGGGGEQFF
cdr3_nt: TGTGCCAGCAGTGATGGACTAGCGGGAGGAGGAGGTGAGCAGTTCTTC

d_call: TRBD2
clone_size: NA
v_call: TRBV27
j_call: TRBJ2-1
cdr3_aa: CASSVHFNPSGTSGSGSYNEQFF
cdr3_nt: TGTGCCAGCAGTGTACACTTCAACCCATCCGGGACTAGCGGGAGTGGCTCCTACAATGAGCAGTTCTTC

d_call: TRBD2
clone_size: NA
v_call: TRBV10-3
j_call: TRBJ2-1
cdr3_aa: CAIRPASGRRNEQFF
cdr3_nt: TGTGCCATCAGACCAGCTAGCGGGAGGAGGAATGAGCAGTTCTTC

d_call: TRBD1
clone_size: NA
v_call: TRBV30
j_call: TRBJ1-2
cdr3_aa: CAWSGEGASLYYGYTF
cdr3_nt: TGTGCCTGGAGTGGCGAGGGGGCGTCCCTTTACTATGGCTACACCTTC

d_call: NA
clone_size: NA
v_call: TRBV12-5
j_call: TRBJ2-2
cdr3_aa: CASGLVDYRPGELFF
cdr3_nt: TGTGCTAGTGGTTTGGTCGACTACAGACCCGGGGAGCTGTTTTTT

d_call: TRBD2
clone_size: NA
v_call: TRBV7-9
j_call: TRBJ2-1
cdr3_aa: CASSVPGLEWHEQFF
cdr3_nt: TGTGCCAGCAGCGTACCGGGACTAGAGTGGCATGAGCAGTTCTTC

d_call: TRBD2
clone_size: once
v_call: TRBV4-1
j_call: TRBJ2-3
cdr3_aa: CASRQGVGSGKGDTQYF
cdr3_nt: TGCGCCAGCAGACAAGGTGTGGGTAGCGGGAAGGGAGATACGCAGTATTTT

d_call: NA
clone_size: once
v_call: TRBV18
j_call: TRBJ2-7
cdr3_aa: CASSPGGNRYEQYF
cdr3_nt: TGTGCCAGCTCACCAGGAGGGAACAGGTACGAGCAGTACTTC

d_call: TRBD2
clone_size: many
v_call: TRBV19
j_call: TRBJ2-7
cdr3_aa: CASSILAGGTTEQYF
cdr3_nt: TGTGCCAGTAGTATTCTGGCGGGAGGCACGACCGAGCAGTACTTC

d_call: TRBD1
clone_size: NA
v_call: TRBV6-6
j_call: TRBJ1-5
cdr3_aa: CASSPGQALNQPQHF
cdr3_nt: TGTGCCAGCAGCCCCGGACAGGCCCTCAATCAGCCCCAGCATTTT

d_call: TRBD2
clone_size: NA
v_call: TRBV7-8
j_call: TRBJ2-7
cdr3_aa: CASSLAGAGISYEQYF
cdr3_nt: TGTGCCAGCAGCTTAGCTGGAGCGGGGATCTCCTACGAGCAGTACTTC

d_call: TRBD2
clone_size: NA
v_call: TRBV14
j_call: TRBJ2-1
cdr3_aa: CASSTGTSRVNEQFF
cdr3_nt: TGTGCCAGCAGCACTGGGACTAGCCGCGTTAATGAGCAGTTCTTC

d_call: NA
clone_size: NA
v_call: TRBV7-2
j_call: TRBJ2-5
cdr3_aa: CASSEGETQYF
cdr3_nt: TGTGCCAGCAGCGAGGGAGAGACCCAGTACTTC

d_call: TRBD2
clone_size: NA
v_call: TRBV14
j_call: TRBJ2-5
cdr3_aa: CASSQGFWASGSLETQYF
cdr3_nt: TGTGCCAGCAGCCAAGGATTCTGGGCTAGCGGGAGCTTGGAGACCCAGTACTTC

d_call: NA
clone_size: NA
v_call: TRBV21-1
j_call: TRBJ1-2
cdr3_aa: CASSLDSFYGYTF
cdr3_nt: TGTGCCAGCAGCTTGGACAGTTTCTATGGCTACACCTTC

d_call: TRBD1
clone_size: NA
v_call: TRBV6-1
j_call: TRBJ2-5
cdr3_aa: CASSGLPGQGRETQYF
cdr3_nt: TGTGCCAGCAGTGGTCTCCCGGGACAGGGGAGAGAGACCCAGTACTTC

d_call: TRBD2
clone_size: NA
v_call: TRBV5-6
j_call: TRBJ2-1
cdr3_aa: CASSLAGLAVSQFF
cdr3_nt: TGTGCCAGCAGCTTGGCCGGACTAGCGGTTTCGCAGTTCTTC

d_call: NA
clone_size: NA
v_call: TRBV19
j_call: TRBJ1-5
cdr3_aa: CASSISWEGNQPQHF
cdr3_nt: TGTGCCAGTAGTATCTCTTGGGAGGGCAATCAGCCCCAGCATTTT

d_call: NA
clone_size: NA
v_call: TRBV30
j_call: TRBJ1-5
cdr3_aa: CAWNPQGRSQPQHF
cdr3_nt: TGTGCCTGGAATCCACAGGGTCGCAGCCAGCCCCAGCATTTT

d_call: NA
clone_size: NA
v_call: TRBV3-1/TRBV3-2
j_call: TRBJ1-1
cdr3_aa: CASSQDGGLNTEAFF
cdr3_nt: TGTGCCAGCAGCCAAGACGGGGGTCTGAACACTGAAGCTTTCTTT

d_call: TRBD1
clone_size: NA
v_call: TRBV2
j_call: TRBJ1-2
cdr3_aa: CASRRQGVDYGYTF
cdr3_nt: TGTGCCAGCAGGCGACAGGGGGTTGACTATGGCTACACCTTC

d_call: TRBD2
clone_size: NA
v_call: TRBV5-1
j_call: TRBJ2-2
cdr3_aa: CASSLGGLAGGVELFF
cdr3_nt: TGCGCCAGCAGCTTGGGGGGACTAGCGGGAGGTGTGGAGCTGTTTTTT

d_call: TRBD1
clone_size: NA
v_call: TRBV10-3
j_call: TRBJ1-5
cdr3_aa: CATSRGQGQNQPQHF
cdr3_nt: TGTGCCACCAGCCGCGGACAGGGGCAGAATCAGCCCCAGCATTTT

d_call: TRBD1
clone_size: NA
v_call: TRBV19
j_call: TRBJ1-5
cdr3_aa: CASSTGEAQPQHF
cdr3_nt: TGTGCCAGTTCTACAGGGGAGGCTCAGCCCCAGCATTTT

d_call: TRBD2
clone_size: NA
v_call: TRBV27
j_call: TRBJ2-2
cdr3_aa: CASSSLAGVGELFF
cdr3_nt: TGTGCCAGCAGTTCACTAGCGGGAGTCGGGGAGCTGTTTTTT

d_call: NA
clone_size: NA
v_call: TRBV11-2
j_call: TRBJ2-1
cdr3_aa: CASAPGGSYNEQFF
cdr3_nt: TGTGCCAGCGCCCCTGGGGGGTCCTACAATGAGCAGTTCTTC

d_call: NA
clone_size: few
v_call: TRBV7-9
j_call: TRBJ1-2
cdr3_aa: CASSLATRERGYTF
cdr3_nt: TGTGCCAGCAGCTTAGCGACTAGGGAGCGAGGCTACACCTTC

d_call: TRBD1
clone_size: NA
v_call: TRBV4-1
j_call: TRBJ1-4
cdr3_aa: CASSQALGQGIEKLFF
cdr3_nt: TGCGCCAGCAGCCAAGCACTGGGACAGGGAATTGAAAAACTGTTTTTT

d_call: NA
clone_size: NA
v_call: TRBV7-9
j_call: TRBJ1-2
cdr3_aa: CASSLGGTEANYGYTF
cdr3_nt: TGTGCCAGCAGCTTAGGTGGAACAGAAGCTAACTATGGCTACACCTTC

d_call: TRBD2
clone_size: NA
v_call: TRBV5-1
j_call: TRBJ2-7
cdr3_aa: CASSLAGTSGILSYEQYF
cdr3_nt: TGCGCCAGCAGCTTGGCCGGGACTAGCGGGATCTTGTCCTACGAGCAGTACTTC

d_call: TRBD1
clone_size: NA
v_call: TRBV24-1
j_call: TRBJ2-7
cdr3_aa: CATSDPRTGYEQYF
cdr3_nt: TGTGCCACCAGTGACCCTAGGACAGGGTACGAGCAGTACTTC

d_call: NA
clone_size: NA
v_call: TRBV5-1
j_call: TRBJ2-7
cdr3_aa: CASSFGGDSYEQYF
cdr3_nt: TGCGCCAGCAGCTTTGGTGGAGACTCCTACGAGCAGTACTTC

d_call: NA
clone_size: NA
v_call: TRBV3-1/TRBV3-2
j_call: TRBJ2-5
cdr3_aa: CASSQLDGGIQYF
cdr3_nt: TGTGCCAGCAGCCAACTGGACGGGGGTATCCAGTACTTC